Listed below are T cell receptor beta chains from one sample, sequenced in a study of response to subunit inactivated influenza vaccine. In TCRdb, the RT-PCR reads were re-called with MiXCR into one record per CDR3 protein. The data hold around 530,000 distinct CDR3 sequences, with around 11% observed a single time. The material was PBMCs from blood, obtained on the day of vaccination. These receptor sequences come from a man in his forties or fifties who received an inactivated influenza vaccine. Both conserved end residues are part of each CDR3. The D gene is left open where the match is weak. Clone size is not always given. Where it is, it says once, few, many or a class for expanded clones.

size: NA; D: TRBD1; V: TRBV7-3; J: TRBJ1-6; DNA: TGTGCCAGCAGCGACAGGGGCATGGGGAATTCACCCCTCCACTTT; CDR3: CASSDRGMGNSPLHF
size: few; D: TRBD2; V: TRBV5-1; J: TRBJ2-3; DNA: TGCGCCAGCAGCCCATGGGGACTAGAGACTGATACGCAGTATTTT; CDR3: CASSPWGLETDTQYF
size: many; D: NA; V: TRBV29-1; J: TRBJ1-2; DNA: TGCAGCGTTGAGGGGGATCTCTATGGCTACACCTTC; CDR3: CSVEGDLYGYTF
size: NA; D: NA; V: TRBV7-2; J: TRBJ1-1; DNA: TGTGCCAGCAGCTGGAGAAGAGAAACTGAAGCTTTCTTT; CDR3: CASSWRRETEAFF
size: NA; D: TRBD1; V: TRBV28; J: TRBJ2-2; DNA: TGTGCCAGCAGCCAGGACCGACAGGGAAAAATTCTCGGGGAGCTGTTTTTT; CDR3: CASSQDRQGKILGELFF
size: few; D: NA; V: TRBV28; J: TRBJ1-3; DNA: TGTGCCAGCAGTTTACCCGGGGGAAACACCATATATTTT; CDR3: CASSLPGGNTIYF
size: few; D: TRBD2; V: TRBV27; J: TRBJ2-1; DNA: TGTGCCAGCACATCCGGGACTAGCTACAATGAGCAGTTCTTC; CDR3: CASTSGTSYNEQFF
size: NA; D: TRBD2; V: TRBV28; J: TRBJ2-7; DNA: TGTGCCAGCAGTCTGCGGACTAGCGGGGGGTACGAGCAGTACTTC; CDR3: CASSLRTSGGYEQYF
size: many; D: TRBD1; V: TRBV6-1; J: TRBJ1-2; DNA: TGTGCCAGCGCCCCGGGCAGGGACAGAATTAACTATGGCTACACCTTC; CDR3: CASAPGRDRINYGYTF
size: few; D: TRBD1; V: TRBV5-8; J: TRBJ1-5; DNA: TGTGCCAGCAGCTGGGGGACAGGACTATATAGCAATCAGCCCCAGCATTTT; CDR3: CASSWGTGLYSNQPQHF
size: few; D: NA; V: TRBV7-9; J: TRBJ2-7; DNA: TGTGCCAGCAGCCCCGACAGGCAGACCTACGAGCAGTACTTC; CDR3: CASSPDRQTYEQYF
size: NA; D: TRBD1; V: TRBV2; J: TRBJ2-2; DNA: TGTGCCAGCAGTCAACAGGGGGCCACCGGGGAGCTGTTTTTT; CDR3: CASSQQGATGELFF
size: many; D: NA; V: TRBV5-1; J: TRBJ2-7; DNA: TGCGCCAGCAGCCTTGGGGGGACAGATACCTACGAGCAGTACTTC; CDR3: CASSLGGTDTYEQYF
size: NA; D: TRBD2; V: TRBV5-5; J: TRBJ2-3; DNA: TGTGCCAGCAGCTCGACCCCGGGACTAGCGGCAGATACGCAGTATTTT; CDR3: CASSSTPGLAADTQYF
size: many; D: NA; V: TRBV5-6; J: TRBJ2-4; DNA: TGTGCCAGCAGCTTGGCCGTTTCCAAAAACATTCAGTACTTC; CDR3: CASSLAVSKNIQYF
size: NA; D: TRBD2; V: TRBV5-1; J: TRBJ2-3; DNA: TGCGCCAGCAGCCTCGGTAGTGCGGGGGGGTATGAAGATACGCAGTATTTT; CDR3: CASSLGSAGGYEDTQYF
size: few; D: NA; V: TRBV20-1; J: TRBJ2-1; DNA: TGCAGTGCTAGCCTTACCTCAACCTCCTACAATGAGCAGTTCTTC; CDR3: CSASLTSTSYNEQFF
size: NA; D: TRBD2; V: TRBV18; J: TRBJ2-4; DNA: TGTGCCAGCTCACCACCAAACTTAGCGGGGATAGCCAAAAACATTCAGTACTTC; CDR3: CASSPPNLAGIAKNIQYF
size: many; D: NA; V: TRBV12-3/TRBV12-4; J: TRBJ2-7; DNA: TGTGCCAGCAGTTTAAGGCCTAAACCCTACGAGCAGTACTTC; CDR3: CASSLRPKPYEQYF
size: NA; D: NA; V: TRBV6-6; J: TRBJ2-7; DNA: TGTGCCAGCAGTAAGGGGGAGTACGAGCAGTACTTC; CDR3: CASSKGEYEQYF
size: many; D: NA; V: TRBV6-5; J: TRBJ2-7; DNA: TGTGCCAGCAGTTACGAGGCACCCTTCTCCTACGAGCAGTACTTC; CDR3: CASSYEAPFSYEQYF
size: NA; D: TRBD1; V: TRBV28; J: TRBJ2-3; DNA: TGTGCCAGCAGTCAGGGCGGACAGGGGCAGAGGACGCAGTATTTT; CDR3: CASSQGGQGQRTQYF
size: NA; D: NA; V: TRBV5-1; J: TRBJ1-6; DNA: TGCGCCAGCAGCTTGGGAGGGAGCGGGAATTCACCCCTCCACTTT; CDR3: CASSLGGSGNSPLHF
size: few; D: TRBD1; V: TRBV29-1; J: TRBJ1-3; DNA: TGCAGCGTTCTCGGGACAGGACGAAACACCATATATTTT; CDR3: CSVLGTGRNTIYF
size: NA; D: NA; V: TRBV10-3; J: TRBJ2-5; DNA: TGTGCCATCAGTGAGGGGGTTAAAGAGACCCAGTACTTC; CDR3: CAISEGVKETQYF
size: NA; D: NA; V: TRBV4-3; J: TRBJ2-2; DNA: TGCGCCAGCAGCCAAGATGACGGGCTGGACACCGGGGAGCTGTTTTTT; CDR3: CASSQDDGLDTGELFF
size: many; D: TRBD2; V: TRBV29-1; J: TRBJ2-7; DNA: TGCAGCGCAGCCGGACTAGCGGGAGAGGAGCAGTACTTC; CDR3: CSAAGLAGEEQYF
size: few; D: NA; V: TRBV9; J: TRBJ2-2; DNA: TGTGCCAGCAGCGTAGGATTTAGCGCGCACACCGGGGAGCTGTTTTTT; CDR3: CASSVGFSAHTGELFF
size: few; D: TRBD2; V: TRBV7-6; J: TRBJ2-2; DNA: TGTGCCAGCAGCGTGAGTTGGGCGGGAGGAGTTGCCGGGGAGCTGTTTTTT; CDR3: CASSVSWAGGVAGELFF
size: NA; D: TRBD1; V: TRBV12-3/TRBV12-4; J: TRBJ1-1; DNA: TGTGCCAGCAGTGCAGGGGGCGGAACTGAAGCTTTCTTT; CDR3: CASSAGGGTEAFF
size: NA; D: NA; V: TRBV14; J: TRBJ2-1; DNA: TGTGCCAGCAGCCAAGTTGCGGGGAGTGAGCAGTTCTTC; CDR3: CASSQVAGSEQFF
size: few; D: TRBD1; V: TRBV4-2; J: TRBJ2-4; DNA: TGTGCCAGCAGCCAAGTGGGGACAGGGGCCATTCAGTACTTC; CDR3: CASSQVGTGAIQYF
size: many; D: TRBD1; V: TRBV7-6; J: TRBJ2-2; DNA: TGTGCCAGCAGCTTAGAGACAGGGTCCACCGGGGAGCTGTTTTTT; CDR3: CASSLETGSTGELFF
size: many; D: TRBD2; V: TRBV19; J: TRBJ2-1; DNA: TGTGCCAGTAGTATAGGGGCGGGGGGCTACAATGAGCAGTTCTTC; CDR3: CASSIGAGGYNEQFF
size: many; D: NA; V: TRBV11-2; J: TRBJ2-3; DNA: TGTGCCAGCAGCTTAGGTGGGGGTGATTGGAGGCTCACTAGCACAGATACGCAGTATTTT; CDR3: CASSLGGGDWRLTSTDTQYF
size: NA; D: TRBD1; V: TRBV24-1; J: TRBJ2-3; DNA: TGTGCCACCAGTGACTCCGACGACAGGGGGCTGACAGATACGCAGTATTTT; CDR3: CATSDSDDRGLTDTQYF
size: NA; D: TRBD2; V: TRBV29-1; J: TRBJ2-1; DNA: TGCAGCGTTGCGATGAGCGGGGGGGCCAACAATGAGCAGTTCTTC; CDR3: CSVAMSGGANNEQFF
size: NA; D: NA; V: TRBV28; J: TRBJ2-5; DNA: TGTGCCAGCAGTTTACTGGGCAGGGAAGAGACCCAGTACTTC; CDR3: CASSLLGREETQYF
size: many; D: NA; V: TRBV5-5; J: TRBJ1-2; DNA: TGTGCCAGCAGCTTGCGACAGGAGACCTATGGCTACACCTTC; CDR3: CASSLRQETYGYTF
size: few; D: NA; V: TRBV4-1; J: TRBJ1-6; DNA: TGCGCCAGCAGCCAAGGGAACAGGAACTATAATTCACCCCTCCACTTT; CDR3: CASSQGNRNYNSPLHF